These T cell receptor beta chains were read from a single sample in a study of blood T cell repertoires in COVID-19. Profiling relied on immunoSEQ multiplex PCR, and the TCRdb table lists in-frame clones only, not all of them. The sample contains fewer than 50,000 clones, just under 75% of which appear only once. The sequencing input was peripheral blood. All receptors derive from a man aged 65-85 years with COVID-19, enrolled during active disease. Each CDR3 is given with its conserved first and last residue. A D gene is named only where the DNA matches it firmly. Size is omitted from some rows. Given values are once, few, many or a class for expanded clones.

TRBJ1-3 | - | TRBD1 | 16 | TRBV11-2 | TGTGCCAGCAGTCCCGGGACAGGGTCCTCTGGAAACACCATATATTTT | CASSPGTGSSGNTIYF
TRBJ1-1 | - | TRBD1 | 14 | TRBV15 | TGTGCCACCAGCAGAGAGACAGGGGGGACTGAAGCTTTCTTT | CATSRETGGTEAFF
TRBJ2-7 | - | TRBD1 | 14 | TRBV28 | TGTGCCACCATGGACAGGGTACGATCCTACGAGCAGTACTTC | CATMDRVRSYEQYF
TRBJ2-3 | - | - | 17 | TRBV21-1 | TGTGCCAGCAGCAAAGGGTCGAGCGGCTCTAGCACAGATACGCAGTATTTT | CASSKGSSGSSTDTQYF
TRBJ1-1 | - | - | 14 | TRBV18 | TGTGCCAGCTCGCCGGGTAGTTTGGGCACTGAAGCTTTCTTT | CASSPGSLGTEAFF
TRBJ2-5 | - | - | 10 | TRBV20-1 | TGCAGTGCTTGGAGAGAGACCCAGTACTTC | CSAWRETQYF
TRBJ2-2 | - | - | 12 | TRBV7-2 | TGTGCCAGCAGCCCCCCGGCCGGGGAGCTGTTTTTT | CASSPPAGELFF
TRBJ1-1 | - | - | 15 | TRBV27 | TGTGCCAGCAGTCCCCCGGGAGCCATGAACACTGAAGCTTTCTTT | CASSPPGAMNTEAFF
TRBJ2-4 | - | TRBD2 | 13 | TRBV2 | TGTGCCAGCAGGGAGGGACTAGCGGGGCTTCAGTACTTC | CASREGLAGLQYF
TRBJ2-7 | - | - | 16 | TRBV7-9 | TGTGCCAGCAGCCCCCAGGAGGGGAGGGGGTCATACGAGCAGTACTTC | CASSPQEGRGSYEQYF
TRBJ2-2 | - | - | 14 | TRBV5-6 | TGTGCCAGCAGCTTGGCACAGAACACCGGGGAGCTGTTTTTT | CASSLAQNTGELFF
TRBJ1-2 | - | - | 14 | TRBV6-5 | TGTGCCAGCAGACCACAGGGATACAACTATGGCTACACCTTC | CASRPQGYNYGYTF
TRBJ2-7 | - | TRBD2 | 15 | TRBV7-2 | TGTGCCAGCAGCTCGACTAGCGGGAGTGCCTACGAGCAGTACTTC | CASSSTSGSAYEQYF
TRBJ2-2 | - | TRBD1 | 17 | TRBV7-6 | TGTGCCAGCAGCCCTGGGACAGGGTATCGGAGAACCGGGGAGCTGTTTTTT | CASSPGTGYRRTGELFF
TRBJ1-3 | - | TRBD1 | 12 | TRBV2 | TGTGCCAGAACAGGGGGCGGAAACACCATATATTTT | CARTGGGNTIYF
TRBJ2-5 | - | - | 17 | TRBV9 | TGTGCCAGCAGCCCCTATAGTGGAGGGACCCGGGGAGAGACCCAGTACTTC | CASSPYSGGTRGETQYF
TRBJ2-6 | - | TRBD1 | 13 | TRBV7-7 | TGTGCTCTAGGGACAGGGAAAGGCTCCGTCCTGACTTTC | CALGTGKGSVLTF
TRBJ2-3 | - | - | 16 | TRBV6-5 | TGTGCCAGCAGTTATCGGGGAGGCCAAAGCACAGATACGCAGTATTTT | CASSYRGGQSTDTQYF
TRBJ1-2 | - | TRBD1 | 13 | TRBV7-9 | TGTGCCAGCAGCGCAGGGGGCGCCCGTGGCTACACCTTC | CASSAGGARGYTF
TRBJ1-5 | once | - | 15 | TRBV18 | TGTGCCAGCTCACCAGGAGGGCAGACAAATCAGCCCCAGCATTTT | CASSPGGQTNQPQHF
TRBJ1-1 | - | - | 13 | TRBV11-3 | TGTGCCAGCAGCTTACGTCCTTCCACTGAAGCTTTCTTT | CASSLRPSTEAFF
TRBJ1-1 | - | TRBD1 | 15 | TRBV6-2/TRBV6-3 | TGTGCCAGCAGTTACAGACAGGGGTCGAACACTGAAGCTTTCTTT | CASSYRQGSNTEAFF
TRBJ1-2 | - | - | 12 | TRBV5-1 | TGCGCCAGCAGCTTGGACAGCCATGGCTACACCTTC | CASSLDSHGYTF
TRBJ2-1 | - | - | 14 | TRBV6-5 | TGTGCCAGCAGGGACTACTGGGATCACAATGAGCAGTTCTTC | CASRDYWDHNEQFF
TRBJ1-2 | - | - | 13 | TRBV13 | TGTGCCAGCAGCTTGGGGGGTTACTATGGCTACACCTTC | CASSLGGYYGYTF
TRBJ2-7 | - | - | 14 | TRBV18 | TGTGCCAGCGCGGAGGGACGCCTACCCTACGAGCAGTACTTC | CASAEGRLPYEQYF
TRBJ1-5 | - | TRBD1 | 15 | TRBV27 | TGTGCCAGCAGCTCACTGACAGGGGCTTATCAGCCCCAGCATTTT | CASSSLTGAYQPQHF